This is a list of T cell receptor beta chains from one sample in a study of neurological immune-mediated disorders. TCRdb re-called the 5' RACE reads with MiXCR, one entry per CDR3 protein. Of 75,000 to 90,000 distinct CDR3 sequences listed, around 10% are singletons. Sequencing was performed on PBMCs. The receptors derive from a middle-aged man in good health. CDR3s include the opening cysteine and the closing phenylalanine or tryptophan. Each record gives: J gene, D gene, V gene, clone size, CDR3 protein, CDR3 DNA. The D gene is left open where the match is weak. Clone sizes are given selectively: once, few, many, or a class where the clone is expanded.

J gene: TRBJ2-4; D gene: .; V gene: TRBV7-9; clone size: many; CDR3 protein: CASSSGEAKNIQYF; CDR3 DNA: TGTGCCAGCAGCTCAGGGGAGGCCAAAAACATTCAGTACTTC
J gene: TRBJ1-1; D gene: .; V gene: TRBV7-8; clone size: many; CDR3 protein: CASSLRLSTEAFF; CDR3 DNA: TGTGCCAGCAGCCTACGCTTATCCACTGAAGCTTTCTTT
J gene: TRBJ1-1; D gene: TRBD1; V gene: TRBV27; clone size: many; CDR3 protein: CASSKNPGQGADTEAFF; CDR3 DNA: TGTGCCAGCAGTAAAAACCCGGGACAGGGGGCCGACACTGAAGCTTTCTTT
J gene: TRBJ2-1; D gene: TRBD2; V gene: TRBV30; clone size: .; CDR3 protein: CAWSPGLSSYNEQFF; CDR3 DNA: TGTGCCTGGAGCCCGGGACTAAGCTCCTACAATGAGCAGTTCTTC
J gene: TRBJ2-1; D gene: TRBD1; V gene: TRBV6-5; clone size: many; CDR3 protein: CASSYTGGNYNEQFF; CDR3 DNA: TGTGCCAGCAGTTACACAGGGGGCAACTACAATGAGCAGTTCTTC
J gene: TRBJ2-3; D gene: .; V gene: TRBV20-1; clone size: many; CDR3 protein: CSASLGSSTDTQYF; CDR3 DNA: TGCAGTGCTAGTTTGGGGAGTAGCACAGATACGCAGTATTTT
J gene: TRBJ2-5; D gene: .; V gene: TRBV7-2; clone size: many; CDR3 protein: CASSLLRSFERETQYF; CDR3 DNA: TGTGCCAGCAGCTTACTTAGGTCTTTTGAACGGGAGACCCAGTACTTC
J gene: TRBJ2-7; D gene: .; V gene: TRBV7-8; clone size: many; CDR3 protein: CASSPSDVHEQYF; CDR3 DNA: TGTGCCAGCAGCCCCTCGGATGTCCACGAGCAGTACTTC
J gene: TRBJ2-7; D gene: .; V gene: TRBV27; clone size: few; CDR3 protein: CASSLGGTVGEQYF; CDR3 DNA: TGTGCCAGCAGTTTAGGCGGGACGGTCGGAGAGCAGTACTTC
J gene: TRBJ2-3; D gene: TRBD2; V gene: TRBV28; clone size: many; CDR3 protein: CASSYRAGYTDTQYF; CDR3 DNA: TGTGCCAGCAGTTATCGAGCGGGATACACAGATACGCAGTATTTT
J gene: TRBJ1-2; D gene: .; V gene: TRBV2; clone size: many; CDR3 protein: CASSEQGGSYGYTF; CDR3 DNA: TGTGCCAGCAGTGAACAGGGAGGGAGCTATGGCTACACCTTC
J gene: TRBJ2-2; D gene: .; V gene: TRBV11-2; clone size: many; CDR3 protein: CASSRDSNTGELFF; CDR3 DNA: TGTGCCAGCAGCCGCGACAGTAACACCGGGGAGCTGTTTTTT
J gene: TRBJ1-1; D gene: .; V gene: TRBV29-1; clone size: many; CDR3 protein: CSVGLQPNTEAFF; CDR3 DNA: TGCAGCGTTGGGTTACAGCCGAACACTGAAGCTTTCTTT
J gene: TRBJ2-2; D gene: .; V gene: TRBV4-2; clone size: many; CDR3 protein: CASSQQGYGELFF; CDR3 DNA: TGTGCCAGCAGCCAACAGGGGTACGGGGAGCTGTTTTTT
J gene: TRBJ2-6; D gene: .; V gene: TRBV25-1; clone size: many; CDR3 protein: CASSPSRGDLSGANVLTF; CDR3 DNA: TGTGCCAGCAGCCCCTCCCGCGGTGACCTCTCTGGGGCCAACGTCCTGACTTTC
J gene: TRBJ2-7; D gene: .; V gene: TRBV20-1; clone size: many; CDR3 protein: CSAGMAANEQYF; CDR3 DNA: TGCAGTGCTGGGATGGCTGCCAACGAGCAGTACTTC
J gene: TRBJ2-3; D gene: .; V gene: TRBV10-3; clone size: many; CDR3 protein: CAIGTTQYF; CDR3 DNA: TGTGCCATCGGCACCACGCAGTATTTT
J gene: TRBJ2-3; D gene: TRBD1; V gene: TRBV12-3/TRBV12-4; clone size: many; CDR3 protein: CASSFPGQGFTDTQYF; CDR3 DNA: TGTGCCAGCAGTTTCCCCGGACAGGGTTTCACAGATACGCAGTATTTT
J gene: TRBJ1-2; D gene: .; V gene: TRBV29-1; clone size: many; CDR3 protein: CSVVPEGLQHGYTF; CDR3 DNA: TGCAGCGTTGTCCCCGAGGGACTACAGCATGGCTACACCTTC
J gene: TRBJ2-7; D gene: .; V gene: TRBV18; clone size: few; CDR3 protein: CASSPRQVSYEQYF; CDR3 DNA: TGTGCCAGCTCACCACGACAGGTCTCCTACGAGCAGTACTTC
J gene: TRBJ2-3; D gene: .; V gene: TRBV20-1; clone size: many; CDR3 protein: CSAQLGVQQYF; CDR3 DNA: TGCAGTGCCCAGTTGGGGGTTCAGCAGTATTTT
J gene: TRBJ2-2; D gene: .; V gene: TRBV19; clone size: many; CDR3 protein: CASSIRRTGELFF; CDR3 DNA: TGTGCCAGTAGTATTCGGCGCACCGGGGAGCTGTTTTTT
J gene: TRBJ2-2; D gene: .; V gene: TRBV7-3; clone size: few; CDR3 protein: CASSLPEGGYTGELFF; CDR3 DNA: TGTGCCAGCAGCCTCCCTGAAGGAGGCTACACCGGGGAGCTGTTTTTT
J gene: TRBJ2-5; D gene: .; V gene: TRBV20-1; clone size: medium-sized; CDR3 protein: CSARGTLPPETQYF; CDR3 DNA: TGCAGTGCTAGAGGGACTTTACCCCCCGAGACCCAGTACTTC
J gene: TRBJ1-5; D gene: .; V gene: TRBV2; clone size: many; CDR3 protein: CASSDWQEDQPQHF; CDR3 DNA: TGTGCCAGCAGTGATTGGCAGGAGGATCAGCCCCAGCATTTT
J gene: TRBJ1-1; D gene: .; V gene: TRBV29-1; clone size: many; CDR3 protein: CSVEDGWTEAFF; CDR3 DNA: TGCAGCGTTGAAGATGGGTGGACTGAAGCTTTCTTT
J gene: TRBJ2-2; D gene: TRBD2; V gene: TRBV5-1; clone size: .; CDR3 protein: CASSLAELAGTLLRNTGELFF; CDR3 DNA: TGCGCCAGCAGCTTGGCCGAATTAGCGGGAACCCTACTAAGGAACACCGGGGAGCTGTTTTTT
J gene: TRBJ2-2; D gene: TRBD2; V gene: TRBV7-3; clone size: .; CDR3 protein: CASSLNPAGVAGELFF; CDR3 DNA: TGTGCCAGCAGCTTAAATCCAGCGGGAGTTGCCGGGGAGCTGTTTTTT
J gene: TRBJ2-5; D gene: TRBD2; V gene: TRBV3-1; clone size: many; CDR3 protein: CASSQLRGSNQETQYF; CDR3 DNA: TGTGCCAGCAGCCAATTGCGGGGGTCAAACCAAGAGACCCAGTACTTC
J gene: TRBJ2-3; D gene: .; V gene: TRBV20-1; clone size: many; CDR3 protein: CSALRQWRGTDTQYF; CDR3 DNA: TGCAGTGCTCTACGACAGTGGCGCGGCACAGATACGCAGTATTTT
J gene: TRBJ2-7; D gene: TRBD2; V gene: TRBV3-1; clone size: many; CDR3 protein: CASSQEDLGLAGLYEQYF; CDR3 DNA: TGTGCCAGCAGCCAAGAAGATCTGGGACTAGCGGGACTCTACGAGCAGTACTTC
J gene: TRBJ2-1; D gene: TRBD2; V gene: TRBV5-1; clone size: many; CDR3 protein: CASSLITSGALGNEQFF; CDR3 DNA: TGCGCCAGCAGCTTGATAACTAGCGGGGCCCTCGGGAATGAGCAGTTCTTC
J gene: TRBJ2-3; D gene: .; V gene: TRBV7-9; clone size: few; CDR3 protein: CASSKGGRSTDTQYF; CDR3 DNA: TGTGCCAGCAGCAAAGGCGGACGGAGCACAGATACGCAGTATTTT
J gene: TRBJ2-7; D gene: TRBD2; V gene: TRBV28; clone size: many; CDR3 protein: CASSSPEGPSGTYEQYF; CDR3 DNA: TGTGCCAGCAGTAGTCCGGAAGGGCCTAGCGGAACCTACGAGCAGTACTTC
J gene: TRBJ2-7; D gene: TRBD1; V gene: TRBV5-6; clone size: many; CDR3 protein: CASSLTGQGTYEQYF; CDR3 DNA: TGTGCCAGCAGCCTGACGGGACAGGGAACCTACGAGCAGTACTTC
J gene: TRBJ1-1; D gene: .; V gene: TRBV5-1; clone size: many; CDR3 protein: CASSLLGDAGNTEAFF; CDR3 DNA: TGCGCCAGCAGCTTGTTGGGGGATGCAGGGAACACTGAAGCTTTCTTT
J gene: TRBJ1-1; D gene: TRBD1; V gene: TRBV5-1; clone size: .; CDR3 protein: CASRQGLDTEAFF; CDR3 DNA: TGCGCCAGCAGACAGGGGTTGGACACTGAAGCTTTCTTT
J gene: TRBJ2-1; D gene: TRBD2; V gene: TRBV4-1; clone size: many; CDR3 protein: CASSQPSGTSGGDNEQFF; CDR3 DNA: TGCGCCAGCAGCCAACCATCCGGGACTAGCGGGGGGGATAATGAGCAGTTCTTC
J gene: TRBJ1-6; D gene: .; V gene: TRBV4-3; clone size: once; CDR3 protein: CASSQDLPGRNSPLHF; CDR3 DNA: TGCGCCAGCAGCCAAGATCTCCCAGGGAGGAATTCACCCCTCCACTTT
J gene: TRBJ1-5; D gene: .; V gene: TRBV3-1; clone size: many; CDR3 protein: CASSPLGGSNQPQHF; CDR3 DNA: TGTGCCAGCAGCCCCTTGGGGGGAAGCAATCAGCCCCAGCATTTT
J gene: TRBJ2-1; D gene: .; V gene: TRBV20-1; clone size: .; CDR3 protein: CSAPIWDEQFF; CDR3 DNA: TGCAGTGCTCCCATCTGGGATGAGCAGTTCTTC
J gene: TRBJ2-1; D gene: .; V gene: TRBV11-2; clone size: .; CDR3 protein: CASSREWPGEKQFF; CDR3 DNA: TGTGCCAGCAGCCGAGAATGGCCGGGGGAAAAGCAGTTCTTC
J gene: TRBJ2-2; D gene: TRBD1; V gene: TRBV20-1; clone size: many; CDR3 protein: CSARPGQGAGELFF; CDR3 DNA: TGCAGTGCCCGGCCGGGACAGGGGGCCGGGGAGCTGTTTTTT
J gene: TRBJ2-5; D gene: .; V gene: TRBV5-1; clone size: many; CDR3 protein: CASSLSSKAGEETQYF; CDR3 DNA: TGCGCCAGCAGCCTATCATCAAAGGCCGGAGAGGAGACCCAGTACTTC
J gene: TRBJ2-6; D gene: TRBD1; V gene: TRBV24-1; clone size: many; CDR3 protein: CATSDSKTGLERNVLTF; CDR3 DNA: TGTGCCACCAGTGATTCCAAGACAGGGTTAGAACGCAACGTCCTGACTTTC
J gene: TRBJ2-1; D gene: .; V gene: TRBV10-3; clone size: many; CDR3 protein: CAISGPGSSYNEQFF; CDR3 DNA: TGTGCCATCAGTGGACCAGGCAGCTCCTACAATGAGCAGTTCTTC
J gene: TRBJ2-7; D gene: TRBD2; V gene: TRBV3-1; clone size: many; CDR3 protein: CARPTSGILYEQYF; CDR3 DNA: TGTGCCAGGCCTACTAGCGGGATTCTCTACGAGCAGTACTTC
J gene: TRBJ1-4; D gene: TRBD1; V gene: TRBV5-1; clone size: many; CDR3 protein: CASSSGQGATTNEKLFF; CDR3 DNA: TGCGCCAGCAGCTCGGGACAGGGGGCCACAACTAATGAAAAACTGTTTTTT
J gene: TRBJ2-3; D gene: TRBD2; V gene: TRBV24-1; clone size: many; CDR3 protein: CATSRGSKTSTDTQYF; CDR3 DNA: TGTGCCACCAGCCGCGGGAGCAAAACTAGCACAGATACGCAGTATTTT
J gene: TRBJ2-1; D gene: .; V gene: TRBV6-6; clone size: .; CDR3 protein: CASSPRSGAVNYNEQFF; CDR3 DNA: TGTGCCAGCAGTCCCCGGTCCGGGGCAGTAAACTACAATGAGCAGTTCTTC
J gene: TRBJ2-3; D gene: .; V gene: TRBV12-3/TRBV12-4; clone size: many; CDR3 protein: CASSFEGGADTQYF; CDR3 DNA: TGTGCCAGCAGTTTTGAAGGAGGGGCAGATACGCAGTATTTT
J gene: TRBJ2-1; D gene: TRBD2; V gene: TRBV14; clone size: many; CDR3 protein: CASSQVGGSRNEQFF; CDR3 DNA: TGTGCCAGCAGCCAAGTAGGCGGGAGTCGAAATGAGCAGTTCTTC
J gene: TRBJ2-5; D gene: .; V gene: TRBV15; clone size: many; CDR3 protein: CATSRGIQGLQETQYF; CDR3 DNA: TGTGCCACCAGCAGAGGGATACAGGGTTTACAAGAGACCCAGTACTTC
J gene: TRBJ1-5; D gene: .; V gene: TRBV28; clone size: many; CDR3 protein: CASSSTGTSGQPQHF; CDR3 DNA: TGTGCCAGCAGTTCTACAGGGACTAGCGGGCAGCCCCAGCATTTT
J gene: TRBJ2-2; D gene: .; V gene: TRBV4-2; clone size: .; CDR3 protein: CASSQDNRNTGELFF; CDR3 DNA: TGTGCCAGCAGCCAAGATAATAGAAACACCGGGGAGCTGTTTTTT
J gene: TRBJ1-2; D gene: .; V gene: TRBV25-1; clone size: many; CDR3 protein: CASSGQVYGYTF; CDR3 DNA: TGTGCCAGCAGTGGACAGGTCTATGGCTACACCTTC
J gene: TRBJ2-7; D gene: .; V gene: TRBV15; clone size: many; CDR3 protein: CATSRDFSDSKYF; CDR3 DNA: TGTGCCACCAGCAGAGATTTTTCGGACAGCAAGTACTTC
J gene: TRBJ2-7; D gene: .; V gene: TRBV27; clone size: many; CDR3 protein: CASSSGTLPYEQYF; CDR3 DNA: TGTGCCAGCAGTTCCGGGACACTACCCTACGAGCAGTACTTC
J gene: TRBJ2-3; D gene: TRBD2; V gene: TRBV20-1; clone size: many; CDR3 protein: CSSWASGLTDTQYF; CDR3 DNA: TGCAGTTCTTGGGCTAGCGGGTTGACAGATACGCAGTATTTT